Below, 25 T cell receptor beta chains from the same sample are listed, as sequenced in a study of persistence of HIV-infected CD4 T cells. This was the immunoSEQ version 4 assay in survey mode. Some clones are missing from TCRdb's copy, which holds only in-frame ones; the method was immunoSEQ multiplex PCR. In the table there are fewer than 20,000 clones, 75% to 80% of which are singletons. What these receptors recognize is not known. Stimulation used approximately 10 ug/mL lysate from CMV-infected fibroblasts. Sorting of responding CD4+ T cells relied on upregulated CD40 ligand together with CD69. This specimen consisted of CD4+ T cells sorted from PBMCs after 18-hour stimulation, obtained from a patient who received antiretroviral therapy. The receptors come from an adult man with HIV who was CMV-seropositive.

The chain has TRBV9 and TRBJ2-2; TRBD1 agrees at 9 bases. Trimming removed 4 bases from V and 7 bases from J; junction bases left unmatched: 8. The V gene's germline CDR1 is SGDLS and CDR2 YYNGEE. This CDR3 contains 15 residues. As DNA, the CDR3 is TGTGCCAGCAGCCTACTACAGGGGGCGGGCGGGGAGCTGTTTTTT. As protein: CASSLLQGAGGELFF.

CDR3 bases: TGCGCCAGCAGCTTTGCCGGATTAAATCGAGGGTCTGGAAACACCATATATTTT. The encoded protein is CASSFAGLNRGSGNTIYF. V is TRBV5-1 and J is TRBJ1-3; D gene unclear. From germline, CDR1 is SGHRS and CDR2 YFSETQ. The CDR3 has 18 amino acids. V was cut by 2 bases and J by 1 base, with 19 bases left in between.

The rearrangement joins TRBV5-1 to TRBJ1-1; 11 bases match TRBD1. CDR1 is SGHRS, CDR2 YFSETQ, per germline. The CDR3 contains 15 residues. The junction had 4 bases not matched to a gene; V was cut back by 0 bases and J by 6 bases. The DNA for the CDR3 is TGCGCCAGCAGCTTGGACGGACAGGGGGCTTCTGAAGCTTTCTTT. This gives the protein CASSLDGQGASEAFF. The variable domain in full, with the rest retrieved from reference TRBV5-1 and TRBJ1-1, is KAGVTQTPRYLIKTRGQQVTLSCSPISGHRSVSWYQQTPGQGLQFLFEYFSETQRNKGNFPGRFSGRQFSNSRSEMNVSTLELGDSALYLCASSLDGQGASEAFFGQGTRLTVV.

The chain uses TRBV6-1 and TRBJ2-5; D remains ambiguous. The germline gives CDR1 MNHNS, CDR2 SASEGT. The length of the CDR3 is 14 residues. Trimming left V 5 bases short and J 2 bases short, with 12 bases between. The CDR3 loop is CASSMPPGQETQYF. The CDR3 DNA follows: TGTGCCAGCAGTATGCCACCTGGACAAGAGACCCAGTACTTC.

The rearrangement links TRBV2 to TRBJ2-3; TRBD1 matches at 12 bases. CDR3 length equals 15 residues. Per the germline V gene, CDR1 is SNHLY and CDR2 is FYNNEI. V lost 7 bases and J lost 2; bases outside the gene matches: 4. The CDR3 is CASKGQGANTDTQYF. DNA for the CDR3: TGTGCCAGCAAGGGACAGGGGGCGAACACAGATACGCAGTATTTT.

The gene calls are TRBV28 and TRBJ1-4; 8 positions match TRBD1. Germline V CDR1 and CDR2: MDHEN, SYDVKM. With V trimmed by 6 bases and J by 3 bases, 6 bases remained unmatched. The CDR3 is 15 residues long. The DNA for the CDR3 is TGTGCCAGCAGGGGGGACAGGTTCTCTAATGAAAAACTGTTTTTT. Translating it yields CASRGDRFSNEKLFF.

The chain carries TRBV7-9 and TRBJ1-4, with 7 bases lining up with TRBD1. This CDR3 contains 16 residues. Trimming cost V 4 bases and J 5 bases; bases outside gene matches: 10. Germline V lookup: CDR1 SEHNR, CDR2 FQNEAQ (reference sequence). CDR3 nucleotides: TGTGCCAGCAGCTCCAAGACCGGGACAGTAAATGAAAAACTGTTTTTT. Its protein is CASSSKTGTVNEKLFF.

J is TRBJ2-3 and V is TRBV5-6, with D uncertain. V dropped 4 bases and J dropped 0 bases, with 3 bases sitting between them. In germline, CDR1 is SGHDT, CDR2 YYEEEE. This CDR3 has 12 residues. CDR3 in DNA: TGTGCCAGCAGCGAAAGCACAGATACGCAGTATTTT. Translation gives CASSESTDTQYF.

As concerns this clone: Its ends do not fully match the called genes, so a read error is possible. The V call is TRBV11-2, the J call TRBJ1-1; TRBD1 aligns across 10 bases. Looked up from germline, CDR1 is SGHAT and CDR2 is FQNNGV. CDR3 length: 15 residues. The CDR3 is CASSSVGQGNSEAFF. The DNA for the CDR3 is TGTGCCAGCAGCTCGGTGGGACAGGGGAACTCTGAAGCTTTCTTT.

In its sample, this clone ranks as medium-sized. The J gene is TRBJ1-1, the V gene TRBV29-1; TRBD1 is a possible D gene (5 bases). Trimming took 8 bases from V and 0 from J, leaving 13 bases between them. Germline V CDR1 and CDR2: SQVTM, ANQGSEA. The CDR3 consists of 13 residues. CDR3 protein: CSLAEDMNTEAFF. Here the CDR3 DNA reads TGCAGCCTTGCAGAGGACATGAACACTGAAGCTTTCTTT.

The J gene is TRBJ1-6, the V gene TRBV6-1; no clear D gene. The V end was cut by 1 base, the J end by 10 bases, with 11 bases between. The germline V gene encodes CDR1 MNHNS and CDR2 SASEGT. CDR3 length equals 14 residues. Written as DNA, the CDR3 is TGTGCCAGCAGTGAAGTAGCAACGGGCTCACCCCTCCACTTT. Its protein product is CASSEVATGSPLHF.

The chain recombines TRBV7-2 with TRBJ1-3; no clear D. V was trimmed by 4 bases and J by 0 bases, leaving 13 bases between them. The CDR3 totals 16 residues. CDR1 and CDR2 from the germline V gene are SGHTA and FQGNSA. CDR3 bases: TGTGCCAGCAGCTACGGCTTAACTCTCTCTGGAAACACCATATATTTT. As protein: CASSYGLTLSGNTIYF. Together with reference TRBV7-2 and TRBJ1-3, the CDR3 gives the full variable domain: GAGVSQSPSNKVTEKGKDVELRCDPISGHTALYWYRQSLGQGLEFLIYFQGNSAPDKSGLPSDRFSAERTGGSVSTLTIQRTQQEDSAVYLCASSYGLTLSGNTIYFGEGSWLTVV.

The rearrangement links TRBV19 to TRBJ1-5, with D perhaps matching TRBD1 (5 bases). The CDR3 is 16 amino acids. V shed 5 bases and J shed 6 bases, with 20 bases lying between them. CDR1 and CDR2 (germline): LNHDA, SQIVND (reference sequence). The CDR3 bases are TGTGCCAGTAGTTCCCGGGGACTCAACGCGGGTCAGCCCCAGCATTTT. Translating gives CASSSRGLNAGQPQHF.

On this clone itself: The sample holds other DNA sequences that translate to the same CDR3. CDR3 nucleotides: TGTGCCAGCAGTACTCCGAGAGGAGGGACCCAGTACTTC. The encoded protein is CASSTPRGGTQYF. The chain has TRBV6-5 and TRBJ2-5; a possible D gene is TRBD2 (5 bases). CDR1 is MNHEY, CDR2 SVGAGI, per germline. The ends were cut back, 5 bases at V and 7 bases at J, with 14 bases in the middle. CDR3 length: 13 amino acids.

This chain joins TRBV5-6 and TRBJ1-5; D is uncertain. The CDR3 loop spans 16 amino acids. The germline V and J ends were trimmed by 0 bases and 3 bases, with 13 bases remaining between them. Looked up from germline, CDR1 is SGHDT and CDR2 is YYEEEE. The CDR3 loop reads CASSLGARVNNQPQHF. The CDR3 nucleotides are TGTGCCAGCAGCTTGGGAGCAAGGGTGAACAATCAGCCCCAGCATTTT. The variable domain in full, with the rest retrieved from reference TRBV5-6 and TRBJ1-5, is DAGVTQSPTHLIKTRGQQVTLRCSPKSGHDTVSWYQQALGQGPQFIFQYYEEEERQRGNFPDRFSGHQFPNYSSELNVNALLLGDSALYLCASSLGARVNNQPQHFGDGTRLSIL.

A few counts support this clone. This rearrangement joins TRBV28 to TRBJ1-1; 8 nucleotides line up with TRBD1. This CDR3 spans 14 amino acids. V trimming: 5 bases; J trimming: 4 bases; junction bases outside the gene matches: 6. The germline V gene has CDR1 MDHEN and CDR2 SYDVKM. CDR3 residues: CASSPGTGPTEAFF. CDR3 bases: TGTGCCAGCAGTCCGGGGACAGGACCCACTGAAGCTTTCTTT.

This rearrangement joins TRBV7-9 to TRBJ2-7; 8 positions agree with TRBD1. CDR1 and CDR2 (germline): SEHNR, FQNEAQ (reference sequence). This CDR3 comprises 13 residues. Unmatched junction bases numbered 4, after V lost 3 bases and J lost 6 bases. In DNA, the CDR3 is TGTGCCAGCAGCTTGACAGGGGTCGGCGAGCAGTACTTC. Its protein product is CASSLTGVGEQYF.

This clone was detected once. The chain has TRBV9 and TRBJ2-5, with 8 bases identical to TRBD1. Germline values: CDR1 SGDLS, CDR2 YYNGEE. Losses at the gene ends were 0 bases for V and 4 bases for J; bases not matched to a gene: 5. The CDR3 is 15 amino acids. CDR3 sequence: CASSVDGQGRETQYF. In nucleotides, the CDR3 is TGTGCCAGCAGCGTAGACGGACAGGGCCGAGAGACCCAGTACTTC.

The V gene is TRBV2, the J gene TRBJ1-5; 7 nucleotides line up with TRBD1. CDR3 length equals 16 residues. Per germline, CDR1 SNHLY and CDR2 FYNNEI. Germline trimming cut 8 bases from V and 1 base from J; bases unmatched to any gene: 11. As DNA, the CDR3 is TGTGCCAGCGCTTACCTCGGGACAGAGAGCAATCAGCCCCAGCATTTT. Translating it yields CASAYLGTESNQPQHF.

The J gene is TRBJ2-1, the V gene TRBV19; D perhaps matches TRBD2 (5 bases). In germline, CDR1 is LNHDA, CDR2 SQIVND (reference sequence). The CDR3 is 15 residues long. V gave up 3 bases and J gave up 5 bases, with 14 bases separating them. The CDR3 DNA follows: TGTGCCAGTAGTATTCGACGGACCGGGAACAATGAGCAGTTCTTC. Amino acids: CASSIRRTGNNEQFF. Full variable domain (outside the CDR3, taken from reference TRBV19 and TRBJ2-1): DGGITQSPKYLFRKEGQNVTLSCEQNLNHDAMYWYRQDPGQGLRLIYYSQIVNDFQKGDIAEGYSVSREKKESFPLTVTSAQKNPTAFYLCASSIRRTGNNEQFFGPGTRLTVL.

This chain connects TRBV7-9 to TRBJ1-3; D gene uncertain. Deletions cut 6 bases from V and 1 base from J, with 7 bases between. Germline V gives CDR1 SEHNR, CDR2 FQNEAQ (reference sequence). The CDR3 is 13 residues long. The DNA for the CDR3 is TGTGCCAGCAGGTCGGATTCTGGAAACACCATATATTTT. It encodes CASRSDSGNTIYF.

V usage is TRBV7-8 and J usage is TRBJ2-1; the match to TRBD1 covers 8 bases. V lost 6 bases and J lost 3; bases outside the gene matches: 7. From germline, CDR1 is SGHVS and CDR2 FQNEAQ. The CDR3 is made up of 15 amino acids. The CDR3 nucleotides are TGTGCCAGCAGTCGCGGGACAGGTATCTACAATGAGCAGTTCTTC. Translating it yields CASSRGTGIYNEQFF.

The chain carries TRBV2 and TRBJ2-6; a possible D gene is TRBD1 (6 bases). This CDR3 region has 16 residues. Trimming removed 3 bases from V and 4 bases from J, with 13 bases in between. Germline CDR1 reads SNHLY; CDR2 reads FYNNEI. The CDR3 is CASSDTTGIGANVLTF. The CDR3 DNA is TGTGCCAGCAGTGATACAACAGGGATCGGGGCCAACGTCCTGACTTTC.

This chain uses TRBV29-1 with TRBJ2-2; D unclear. The length of the CDR3 is 12 residues. The V and J ends lost 7 bases and 2 bases respectively, with 8 bases between them. CDR1 and CDR2 from the germline V gene are SQVTM and ANQGSEA. The CDR3 DNA follows: TGCAGCGCCCTCATCAACACCGGGGAGCTGTTTTTT. As protein: CSALINTGELFF.

In nucleotides, the CDR3 is TGCGCCAGCAGCTTGGAGGGGCGAGACACAGATACGCAGTATTTT. Translated: CASSLEGRDTDTQYF. The chain links TRBV5-1 to TRBJ2-3; maybe TRBD1 (5 bases). CDR3 length: 15 residues. Germline CDR1 reads SGHRS; CDR2 reads YFSETQ. V lost 0 bases and J lost 2, with 10 bases in between.